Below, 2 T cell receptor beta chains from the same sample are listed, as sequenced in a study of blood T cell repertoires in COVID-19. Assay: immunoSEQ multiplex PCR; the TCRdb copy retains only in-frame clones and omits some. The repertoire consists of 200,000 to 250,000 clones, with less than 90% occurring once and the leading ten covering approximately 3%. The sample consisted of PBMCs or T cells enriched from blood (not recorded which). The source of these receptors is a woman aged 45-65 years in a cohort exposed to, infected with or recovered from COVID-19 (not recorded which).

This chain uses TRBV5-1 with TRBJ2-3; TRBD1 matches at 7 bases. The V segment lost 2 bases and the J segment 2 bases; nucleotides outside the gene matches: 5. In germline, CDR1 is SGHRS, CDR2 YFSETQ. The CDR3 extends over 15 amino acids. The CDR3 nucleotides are TGCGCCAGCAGCTTTCGGACAGGCCCCACAGATACGCAGTATTTT. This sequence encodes CASSFRTGPTDTQYF. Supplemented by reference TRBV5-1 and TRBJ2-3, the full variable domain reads KAGVTQTPRYLIKTRGQQVTLSCSPISGHRSVSWYQQTPGQGLQFLFEYFSETQRNKGNFPGRFSGRQFSNSRSEMNVSTLELGDSALYLCASSFRTGPTDTQYFGPGTRLTVL.

The CDR3 bases are TGTGCCAGCAGCCCTCGGCGCGGGGGACCCCTCCACTTT. This sequence encodes CASSPRRGGPLHF. The chain has TRBV7-8 and TRBJ1-6; D is perhaps TRBD1 (5 bases). The CDR3 contains 13 residues. Germline loops: CDR1 SGHVS, CDR2 FQNEAQ. The V end lost 5 bases, the J end lost 12 bases, and 14 bases lay between the germline ends.